The clone carrying this TCR beta chain was seen just once. Its matching antigen is unknown. These data belong to a study of T cell responses to AZD1222 COVID-19 vaccine. The germline CDR1 and CDR2 sequences are LNHNV and YYDKDF (reference sequence). The CDR3 spans 13 residues. V was shortened by 4 bases and J by 5 bases, with 8 bases between the two germline ends. Measured with immunoSEQ multiplex PCR; TCRdb has only the in-frame clones, and not every one. The table shows under 80,000 clones, with 87% occurring only once. Study-wide results and caveats: Across the whole spike, CD4 TCRs peaked at regions 160-218 and 743-854. The sample set comprised mostly white British donors with more females, and clonal diversity was possibly underestimated. Among spike-specific TCRs, nearly half reportedly target unmutated variant regions.

The chain combines TRBV15 with TRBJ1-4; D call uncertain. This sequence originates from an adult who received the AZD1222 COVID-19 vaccine. The sample here was peripheral blood, taken 28 days after the second AZD1222 dose. CDR3 sequence (DNA): TGTGCCACCAGCATTGGAGAAAATGAAAAACTGTTTTTT. It yields the protein CATSIGENEKLFF.